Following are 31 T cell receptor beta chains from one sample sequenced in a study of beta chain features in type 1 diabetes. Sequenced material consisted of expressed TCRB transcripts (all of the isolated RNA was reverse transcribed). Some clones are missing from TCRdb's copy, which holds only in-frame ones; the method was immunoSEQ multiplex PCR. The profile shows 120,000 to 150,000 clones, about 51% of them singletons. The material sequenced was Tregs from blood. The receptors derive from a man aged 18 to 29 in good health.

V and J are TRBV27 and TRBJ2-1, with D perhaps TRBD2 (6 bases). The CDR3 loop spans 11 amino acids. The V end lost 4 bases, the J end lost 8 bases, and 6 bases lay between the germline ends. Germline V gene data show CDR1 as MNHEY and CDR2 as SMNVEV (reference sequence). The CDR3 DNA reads TGTGCCAGCAGTTGGGGGGATGAGCAGTTCTTC. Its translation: CASSWGDEQFF.

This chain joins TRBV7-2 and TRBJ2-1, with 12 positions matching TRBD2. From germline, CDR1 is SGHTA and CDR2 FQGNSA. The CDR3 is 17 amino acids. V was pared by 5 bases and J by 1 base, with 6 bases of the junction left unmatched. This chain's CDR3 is CASSLLLAGGSYNEQFF. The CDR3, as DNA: TGTGCCAGCAGCCTCCTACTAGCGGGAGGATCCTACAATGAGCAGTTCTTC.

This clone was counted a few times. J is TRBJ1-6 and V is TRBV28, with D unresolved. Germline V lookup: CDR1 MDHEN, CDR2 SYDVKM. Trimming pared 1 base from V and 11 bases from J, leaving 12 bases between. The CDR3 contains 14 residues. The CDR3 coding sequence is TGTGCCAGCAGTTTATCCACCCCTGAGGCACCCCTCCACTTT. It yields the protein CASSLSTPEAPLHF.

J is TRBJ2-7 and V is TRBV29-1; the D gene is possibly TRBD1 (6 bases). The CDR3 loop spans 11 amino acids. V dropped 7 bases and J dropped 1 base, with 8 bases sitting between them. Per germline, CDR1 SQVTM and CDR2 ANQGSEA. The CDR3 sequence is CSGGGSYEQYF. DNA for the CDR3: TGCAGCGGAGGGGGTTCCTACGAGCAGTACTTC.

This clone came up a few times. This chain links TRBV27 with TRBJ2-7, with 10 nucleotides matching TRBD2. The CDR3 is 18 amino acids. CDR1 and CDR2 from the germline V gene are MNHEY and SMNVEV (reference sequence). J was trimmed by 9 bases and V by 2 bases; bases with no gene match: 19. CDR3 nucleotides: TGTGCCAGCAGTTTAATTACTGGAAATCTAGCGGGAGTCTATGGGCAGTACTTC. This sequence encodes CASSLITGNLAGVYGQYF.

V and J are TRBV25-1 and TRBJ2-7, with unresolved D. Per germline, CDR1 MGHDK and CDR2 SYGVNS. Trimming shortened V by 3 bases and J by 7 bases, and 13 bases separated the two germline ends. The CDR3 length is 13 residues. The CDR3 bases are TGTGCCAGCAGTGATTCCCCACTCCTGGAGCAGTACTTC. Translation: CASSDSPLLEQYF.

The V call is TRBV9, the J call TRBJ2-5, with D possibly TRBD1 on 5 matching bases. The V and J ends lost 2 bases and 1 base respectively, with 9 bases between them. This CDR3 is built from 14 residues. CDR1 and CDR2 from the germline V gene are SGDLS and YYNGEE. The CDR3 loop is CASSVGQPQETQYF. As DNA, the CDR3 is TGTGCCAGCAGCGTCGGACAACCCCAAGAGACCCAGTACTTC.

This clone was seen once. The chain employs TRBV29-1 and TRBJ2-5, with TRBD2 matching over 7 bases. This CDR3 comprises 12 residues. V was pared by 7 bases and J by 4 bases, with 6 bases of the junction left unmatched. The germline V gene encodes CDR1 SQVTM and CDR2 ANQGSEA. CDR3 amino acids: CSAKTSLETQYF. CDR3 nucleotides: TGCAGCGCTAAGACTAGCTTAGAGACCCAGTACTTC.

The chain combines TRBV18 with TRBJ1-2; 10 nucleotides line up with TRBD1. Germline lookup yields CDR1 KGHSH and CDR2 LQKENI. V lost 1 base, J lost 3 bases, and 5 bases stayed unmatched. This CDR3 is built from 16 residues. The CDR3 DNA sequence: TGTGCCAGCTCACCACTCGCGACAGGGGGCGACTATGGCTACACCTTC. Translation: CASSPLATGGDYGYTF.

In DNA, the CDR3 is TGTGCCAGCAGGCCGGGACAGGGTGTCGACGAGCAGTACTTC. Protein product: CASRPGQGVDEQYF. The chain employs TRBV6-1 and TRBJ2-5; 9 nucleotides line up with TRBD1. The DNA end is more similar to TRBJ2-7, so the J call may be wrong. This CDR3 has 14 residues. CDR1 is MNHNS and CDR2 is SASEGT in the germline V gene.

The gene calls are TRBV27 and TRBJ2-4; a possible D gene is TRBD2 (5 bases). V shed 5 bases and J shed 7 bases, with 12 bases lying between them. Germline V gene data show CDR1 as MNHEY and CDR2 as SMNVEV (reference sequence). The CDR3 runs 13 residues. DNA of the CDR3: TGTGCCAGCAGTCCCGGGAACACCAACATTCAGTACTTC. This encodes CASSPGNTNIQYF.

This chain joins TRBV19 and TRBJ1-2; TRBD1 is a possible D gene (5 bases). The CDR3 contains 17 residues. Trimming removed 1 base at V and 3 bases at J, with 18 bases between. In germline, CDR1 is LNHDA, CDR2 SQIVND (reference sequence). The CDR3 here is CASSIALVKGLDYGYTF. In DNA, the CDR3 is TGTGCCAGTAGTATAGCCCTAGTGAAGGGGTTGGACTATGGCTACACCTTC.

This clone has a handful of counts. The CDR3 reads CASTTTGNQPQHF. The CDR3, as DNA: TGTGCCAGCACCACTACAGGGAATCAGCCCCAGCATTTT. This chain links TRBV2 with TRBJ1-5, with D possibly being TRBD1 (6 bases). The CDR3 consists of 13 residues. The V gene's germline CDR1 is SNHLY and CDR2 FYNNEI. V lost 7 bases and J lost 4, with 11 bases in between.

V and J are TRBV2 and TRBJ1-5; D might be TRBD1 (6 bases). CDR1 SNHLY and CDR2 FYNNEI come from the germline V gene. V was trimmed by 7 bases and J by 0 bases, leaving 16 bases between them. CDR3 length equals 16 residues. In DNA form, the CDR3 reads TGTGCCAGCAAGAGACAGGACTTGATTAGCAATCAGCCCCAGCATTTT. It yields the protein CASKRQDLISNQPQHF. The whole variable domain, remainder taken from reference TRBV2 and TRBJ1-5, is EPEVTQTPSHQVTQMGQEVILRCVPISNHLYFYWYRQILGQKVEFLVSFYNNEISEKSEIFDDQFSVERPDGSNFTLKIRSTKLEDSAMYFCASKRQDLISNQPQHFGDGTRLSIL.

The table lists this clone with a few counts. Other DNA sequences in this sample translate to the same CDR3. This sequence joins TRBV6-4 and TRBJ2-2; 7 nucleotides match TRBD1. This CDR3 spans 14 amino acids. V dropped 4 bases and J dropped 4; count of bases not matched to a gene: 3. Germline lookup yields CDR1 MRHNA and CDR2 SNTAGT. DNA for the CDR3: TGTGCCAGCAGTGGACAGGGTAGCACCGGGGAGCTGTTTTTT. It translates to CASSGQGSTGELFF.

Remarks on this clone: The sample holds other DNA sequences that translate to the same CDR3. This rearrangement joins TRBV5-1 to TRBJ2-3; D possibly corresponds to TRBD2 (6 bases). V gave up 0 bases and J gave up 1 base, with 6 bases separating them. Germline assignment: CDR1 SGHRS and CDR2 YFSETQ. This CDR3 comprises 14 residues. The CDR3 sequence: CASSLVAGTDTQYF. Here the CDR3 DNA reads TGCGCCAGCAGCTTGGTAGCGGGCACAGATACGCAGTATTTT.

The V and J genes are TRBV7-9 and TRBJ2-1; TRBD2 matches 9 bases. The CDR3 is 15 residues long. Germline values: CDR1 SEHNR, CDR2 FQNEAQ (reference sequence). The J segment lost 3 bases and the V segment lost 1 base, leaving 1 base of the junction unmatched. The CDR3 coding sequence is TGTGCCAGCAGCTTAGGGACTAGCGACTACAATGAGCAGTTCTTC. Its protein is CASSLGTSDYNEQFF.

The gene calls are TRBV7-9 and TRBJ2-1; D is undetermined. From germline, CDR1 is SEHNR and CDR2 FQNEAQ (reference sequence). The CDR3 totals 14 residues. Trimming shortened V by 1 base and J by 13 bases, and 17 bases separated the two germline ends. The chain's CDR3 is CASSLGLRVLEQFF. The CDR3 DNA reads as TGTGCCAGCAGCTTAGGACTCCGGGTCTTAGAACAGTTCTTC. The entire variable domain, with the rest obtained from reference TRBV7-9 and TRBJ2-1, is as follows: DTGVSQNPRHKITKRGQNVTFRCDPISEHNRLYWYRQTLGQGPEFLTYFQNEAQLEKSRLLSDRFSAERPKGSFSTLEIQRTEQGDSAMYLCASSLGLRVLEQFFGPGTRLTVL.

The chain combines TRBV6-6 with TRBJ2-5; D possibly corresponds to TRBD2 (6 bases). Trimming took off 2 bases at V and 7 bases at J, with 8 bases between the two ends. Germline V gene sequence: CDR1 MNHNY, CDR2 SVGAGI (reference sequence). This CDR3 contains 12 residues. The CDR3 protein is CASSYLRGTQYF. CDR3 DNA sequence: TGTGCCAGCAGTTACCTGCGGGGGACCCAGTACTTC.

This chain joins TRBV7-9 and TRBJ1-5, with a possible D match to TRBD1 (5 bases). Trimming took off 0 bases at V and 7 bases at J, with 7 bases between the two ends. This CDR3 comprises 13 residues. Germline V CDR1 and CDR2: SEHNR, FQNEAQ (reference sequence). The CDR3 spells CASSLAGGQPQHF. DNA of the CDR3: TGTGCCAGCAGCTTAGCCGGGGGGCAGCCCCAGCATTTT. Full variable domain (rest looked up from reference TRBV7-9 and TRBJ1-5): DTGVSQNPRHKITKRGQNVTFRCDPISEHNRLYWYRQTLGQGPEFLTYFQNEAQLEKSRLLSDRFSAERPKGSFSTLEIQRTEQGDSAMYLCASSLAGGQPQHFGDGTRLSIL.

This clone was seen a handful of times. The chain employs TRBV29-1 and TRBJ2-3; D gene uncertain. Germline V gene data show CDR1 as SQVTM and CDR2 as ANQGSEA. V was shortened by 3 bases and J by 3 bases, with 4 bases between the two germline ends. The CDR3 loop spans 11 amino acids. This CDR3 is CSVDVTDTQYF. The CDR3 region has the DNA TGCAGCGTTGACGTAACAGATACGCAGTATTTT.

CDR3: CASSLGTGSNQPQHF. The CDR3 DNA sequence: TGCGCCAGCAGCTTGGGGACAGGGAGCAATCAGCCCCAGCATTTT. This chain uses TRBV5-1 with TRBJ1-5, with TRBD1 identical over 8 bases. From germline, CDR1 is SGHRS and CDR2 YFSETQ. The ends lost 0 bases at V and 1 base at J; junction bases unmatched: 0. The CDR3 runs 15 residues.

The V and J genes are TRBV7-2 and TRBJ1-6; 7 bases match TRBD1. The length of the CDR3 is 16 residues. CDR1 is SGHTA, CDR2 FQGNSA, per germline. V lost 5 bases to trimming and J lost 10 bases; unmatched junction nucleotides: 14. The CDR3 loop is CASSGVWRQGGSPLHF. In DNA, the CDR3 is TGTGCCAGCAGCGGAGTGTGGAGACAGGGTGGATCACCCCTCCACTTT.

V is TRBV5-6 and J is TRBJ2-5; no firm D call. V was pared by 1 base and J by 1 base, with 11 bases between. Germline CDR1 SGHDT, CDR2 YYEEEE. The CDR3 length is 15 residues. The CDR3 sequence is CASSLLVRVQETQYF. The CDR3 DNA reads TGTGCCAGCAGCTTGCTCGTCCGGGTCCAAGAGACCCAGTACTTC.

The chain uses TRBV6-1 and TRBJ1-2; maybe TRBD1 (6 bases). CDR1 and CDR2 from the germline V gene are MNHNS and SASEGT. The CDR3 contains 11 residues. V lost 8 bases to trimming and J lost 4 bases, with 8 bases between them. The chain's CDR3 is CASGTPYGYTF. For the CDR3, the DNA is TGTGCCAGCGGGACACCCTATGGCTACACCTTC.

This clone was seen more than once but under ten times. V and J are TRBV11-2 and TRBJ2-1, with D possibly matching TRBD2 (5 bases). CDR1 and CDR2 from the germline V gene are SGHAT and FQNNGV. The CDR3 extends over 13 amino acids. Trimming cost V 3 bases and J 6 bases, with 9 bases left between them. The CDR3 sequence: CASSFGEFNEQFF. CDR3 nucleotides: TGTGCCAGCAGCTTTGGGGAGTTCAATGAGCAGTTCTTC.

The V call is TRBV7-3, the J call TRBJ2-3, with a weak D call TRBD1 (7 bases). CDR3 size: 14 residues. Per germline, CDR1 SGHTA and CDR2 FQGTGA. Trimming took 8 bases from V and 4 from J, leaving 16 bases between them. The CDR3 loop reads CASGSGGPSDTQYF. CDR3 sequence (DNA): TGTGCCAGCGGGTCAGGGGGGCCTTCAGATACGCAGTATTTT.

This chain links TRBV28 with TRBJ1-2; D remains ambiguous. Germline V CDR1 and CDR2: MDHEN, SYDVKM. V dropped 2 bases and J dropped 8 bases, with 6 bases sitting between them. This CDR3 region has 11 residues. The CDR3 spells CASSLGRGYTF. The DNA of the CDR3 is TGTGCCAGCAGTTTAGGGCGAGGCTACACCTTC.

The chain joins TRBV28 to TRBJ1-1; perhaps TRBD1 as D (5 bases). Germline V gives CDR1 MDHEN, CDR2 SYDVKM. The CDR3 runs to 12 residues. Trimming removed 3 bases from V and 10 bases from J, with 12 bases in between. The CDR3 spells CASSFLTGGAFF. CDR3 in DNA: TGTGCCAGCAGTTTTTTAACGGGGGGAGCTTTCTTT.

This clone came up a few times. CDR3 DNA: TGCAGTGCTAGTAGCGGCGAGCAGTTCTTC. This gives the protein CSASSGEQFF. The chain combines TRBV20-1 with TRBJ2-1, with D possibly TRBD2 on 6 matching bases. The CDR3 is 10 residues long. Trimming removed 3 bases from V and 10 bases from J, with 7 bases in between. Germline V CDR1 and CDR2: DFQATT, SNEGSKA (reference sequence).

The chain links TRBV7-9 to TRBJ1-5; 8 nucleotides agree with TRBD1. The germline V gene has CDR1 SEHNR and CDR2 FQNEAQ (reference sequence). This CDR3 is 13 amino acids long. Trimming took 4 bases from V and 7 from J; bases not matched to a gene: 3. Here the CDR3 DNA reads TGTGCCAGCAGCTCGGCAGGGGGCCAGCCCCAGCATTTT. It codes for CASSSAGGQPQHF.